This T cell receptor beta chain was identified during a study of type 1 and type 2 diabetes patients. Amplification started from genomic DNA. Amplification of the beta chain CDR3 used 30 forward and 13 reverse multiplex primers. TCRdb reprocessed the multiplex PCR reads with MiXCR, giving one entry per CDR3 protein. The repertoire holds fewer than 350,000 distinct CDR3 sequences, roughly 48% seen once, with roughly 13% in the top ten. CDR3 length equals 13 residues. Germline V gene lookup returns CDR1 LNHDA and CDR2 SQIVND (reference sequence). The V and J ends lost 2 bases and 5 bases, in that order; junction bases with no gene match: 1.

The TCR sequence derives from a man in his late teens or twenties with type 2 diabetes. The chain uses TRBV19 and TRBJ2-3; 7 bases map to TRBD2. Sequenced input: peripheral blood mononuclear cells (PBMCs). The CDR3 loop is CASSILAEDTQYF. The CDR3 DNA follows: TGTGCCAGTAGTATACTAGCGGAAGATACGCAGTATTTT. The entire variable domain, with the rest obtained from reference TRBV19 and TRBJ2-3, is as follows: DGGITQSPKYLFRKEGQNVTLSCEQNLNHDAMYWYRQDPGQGLRLIYYSQIVNDFQKGDIAEGYSVSREKKESFPLTVTSAQKNPTAFYLCASSILAEDTQYFGPGTRLTVL.